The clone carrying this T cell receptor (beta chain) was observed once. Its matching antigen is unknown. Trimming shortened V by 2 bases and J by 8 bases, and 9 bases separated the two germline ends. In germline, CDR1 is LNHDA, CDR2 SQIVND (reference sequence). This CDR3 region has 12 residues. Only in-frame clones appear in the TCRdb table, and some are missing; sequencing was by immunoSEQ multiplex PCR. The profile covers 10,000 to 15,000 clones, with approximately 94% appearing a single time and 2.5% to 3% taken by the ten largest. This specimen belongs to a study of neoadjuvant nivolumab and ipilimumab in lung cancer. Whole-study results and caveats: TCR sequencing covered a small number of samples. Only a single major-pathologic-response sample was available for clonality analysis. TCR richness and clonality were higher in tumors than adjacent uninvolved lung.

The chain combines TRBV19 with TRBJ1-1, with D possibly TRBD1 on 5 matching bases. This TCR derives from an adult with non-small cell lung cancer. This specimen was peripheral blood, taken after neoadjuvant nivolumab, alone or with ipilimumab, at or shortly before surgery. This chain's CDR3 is CASSISEGEAFF. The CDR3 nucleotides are TGTGCCAGTAGTATATCGGAGGGGGAAGCTTTCTTT.